These T cell receptor beta chains were read from a single sample in a study of T cell repertoires in cytomegalovirus infection. One entry per CDR3 protein results from TCRdb running MiXCR on the reads. The sample gives about 530,000 distinct CDR3 sequences, around 27% of which show up once; around 14% is in the top ten. The sample taken for sequencing was PBMCs. The receptors originated from a human donor in good health (CMV status not recorded). Some clones in this sample may be carry-over from other donors' samples. Both conserved end residues are part of each CDR3. D genes are given only for firm matches. Clone size, where shown, is once, few, many, or a class for clones that have expanded.

v_gene,d_gene,j_gene,abundance,CDR3nt,CDR3aa
TRBV7-2,TRBD1,TRBJ1-5,many,TGTGCCAGCAGCTTCTCATCGGGACAGGGAATGAAGCCCCAGCATTTT,CASSFSSGQGMKPQHF
TRBV7-2,TRBD2,TRBJ2-1,few,TGTGCCAGCAGCTTTGTCACTAGCGGGGTCAATGAGCAGTTCTTC,CASSFVTSGVNEQFF
TRBV12-3/TRBV12-4,NA,TRBJ1-2,few,TGTGCCAGCAGTTCTCCCCGGGCCCTTGGCTACACCTTC,CASSSPRALGYTF
TRBV27,NA,TRBJ2-1,NA,TGTGCCAGCAGTTTTAGAGTCAATTCCAATGAGCAGTTCTTC,CASSFRVNSNEQFF
TRBV5-4,NA,TRBJ2-6,NA,TGTGCCAGCAGCTCCAACAGGGATGGGGCCAACGTCCTGACTTTC,CASSSNRDGANVLTF
TRBV19,NA,TRBJ2-1,NA,TGTGCCAGTAGTAGGGACTCGCGAAAAAGCTCCTACAATGAGCAGTTCTTC,CASSRDSRKSSYNEQFF
TRBV7-6,NA,TRBJ2-5,many,TGTGCCAGCAGCCCGGAGGGGGAGACCCAGTACTTC,CASSPEGETQYF
TRBV7-2,NA,TRBJ1-5,NA,TGTGCCAGCAGCTTAAGACCAGATCAGCCCCAGCATTTT,CASSLRPDQPQHF
TRBV12-3/TRBV12-4,NA,TRBJ2-7,NA,TGTGCCAGCAGTTTCGAGGTCCAGCTGGGCTACGAGCAGTACTTC,CASSFEVQLGYEQYF
TRBV6-2/TRBV6-3,TRBD2,TRBJ2-1,NA,TGTGCCAGCAGTTATTATAGCGGGAGTAAGGGTGAGCAGTTCTTC,CASSYYSGSKGEQFF
TRBV28,TRBD2,TRBJ2-1,NA,TGTGCCAGCAGTTTATCGGTAGCGGGAGACTTATACAATGAGCAGTTCTTC,CASSLSVAGDLYNEQFF
TRBV29-1,TRBD1,TRBJ1-3,NA,TGCAGCGTTGATGGACAGGGGGAGGGAAACACCATATATTTT,CSVDGQGEGNTIYF
TRBV27,TRBD1,TRBJ1-1,NA,TGTGCCAGCAGCCTCGGACAGGGCTGGGCTGAAGCTTTCTTT,CASSLGQGWAEAFF
TRBV14,NA,TRBJ2-2,NA,TGTGCCAGCAGCCAAAACGGCGCCGGGGAGCTGTTTTTT,CASSQNGAGELFF
TRBV5-1,NA,TRBJ2-3,NA,TGCGCCAGCAGCTTGGAACCCACAGATACGCAGTATTTT,CASSLEPTDTQYF
TRBV7-9,NA,TRBJ1-6,many,TGTGCCAGCAGCGCTCCAGTGGCCGACTCGGGAACCCTCCACTTT,CASSAPVADSGTLHF
TRBV7-6,TRBD2,TRBJ2-1,many,TGTGCCAGCAGCTCGGGACTAGCGGGAGGATCGTTCTTC,CASSSGLAGGSFF
TRBV14,NA,TRBJ2-5,NA,TGTGCCAGCAGCCAAGATAGGGTTCGGACCCAGTACTTC,CASSQDRVRTQYF
TRBV11-2,TRBD2,TRBJ2-2,NA,TGTGCCAGCAGCTTAACTAGCGGGAGAACCAACACCGGGGAGCTGTTTTTT,CASSLTSGRTNTGELFF
TRBV20-1,NA,TRBJ2-7,NA,TGCAGTGCTAAAGACTACGAGCAGTACTTC,CSAKDYEQYF
TRBV6-8,NA,TRBJ2-1,NA,TGTGCCAGCAGTCACTCGTTCTTAGGGGCAGGGGGGGCCAATGAGCAGTTCTTC,CASSHSFLGAGGANEQFF
TRBV2,NA,TRBJ2-1,NA,TGTGCCAGCAGTGACCCAGCGGAGGGAGATGAGCAGTTCTTC,CASSDPAEGDEQFF
TRBV11-2,NA,TRBJ2-2,many,TGTGCCAGCAGCTTAGTTGGCGGGGAGCTGTTTTTT,CASSLVGGELFF
TRBV5-6,NA,TRBJ2-6,few,TGTGCCAGCAGCCCGCTAGGACTGAGAGAGATTTTACGCGGGGCCAACGTCCTGACTTTC,CASSPLGLREILRGANVLTF
TRBV19,TRBD2,TRBJ2-1,many,TGTGCCAGTAGTATAGGACTAGCGGGAAGCAATGAGCAGTTCTTC,CASSIGLAGSNEQFF
TRBV12-3/TRBV12-4,NA,TRBJ1-3,NA,TGTGCCAGCAGGGTGGGGTTGCGGCAACTCTCTGGAAACACCATATATTTT,CASRVGLRQLSGNTIYF
TRBV12-3/TRBV12-4,NA,TRBJ2-3,many,TGTGCCAGCAGACTAGGGTTTTTCGGCACAGATACGCAGTATTTT,CASRLGFFGTDTQYF
TRBV27,NA,TRBJ2-1,NA,TGTGCCAGCGGAGGGAACTACAATGAGCAGTTCTTC,CASGGNYNEQFF
TRBV19,NA,TRBJ2-5,NA,TGTGCCAGTAGTACCGGGACTCGGGATACCCAGTACTTC,CASSTGTRDTQYF
TRBV6-2/TRBV6-3,TRBD1,TRBJ2-7,NA,TGTGCCAGCAGCGCCGGGACAGGGGTTTCGTACGAGCAGTACTTC,CASSAGTGVSYEQYF
TRBV20-1,NA,TRBJ2-1,few,TGCAGTGCTGCCCCCCGGCGGGGTCGCGCGAATGAGCAGTTCTTC,CSAAPRRGRANEQFF
TRBV19,NA,TRBJ1-2,many,TGTGCCAGTAGTGGGACTAACTATGGCTACACCTTC,CASSGTNYGYTF
TRBV7-6,TRBD2,TRBJ2-1,many,TGTGCCAGCAGCCCAGGGTTCGGTAGCGGGAGATCCTACAATGAGCAGTTCTTC,CASSPGFGSGRSYNEQFF
TRBV7-2,NA,TRBJ2-5,NA,TGTGCCAGCAGCTTTCAGCGCGAAGAGACCCAGTACTTC,CASSFQREETQYF
TRBV7-2,TRBD1,TRBJ1-1,many,TGTGCCAGCAGCTCTGACAGGGCTTCTGAAGCTTTCTTT,CASSSDRASEAFF
TRBV6-2/TRBV6-3,NA,TRBJ2-5,NA,TGTGCCAGCACCTCAGGGGAGGTCCAAGAGACCCAGTACTTC,CASTSGEVQETQYF
TRBV7-2,NA,TRBJ1-1,many,TGTGCCAGCAGCGGGCGGGGAACTGAAGCTTTCTTT,CASSGRGTEAFF
TRBV3-1,NA,TRBJ2-1,few,TGTGCCAGCAGCCCGGAGGACTATTACAATGAGCAGTTCTTC,CASSPEDYYNEQFF
TRBV6-5,TRBD1,TRBJ2-1,few,TGTGCCAGCAGCGGCCCCGGGACAGGGGACAATGAGCAGTTCTTC,CASSGPGTGDNEQFF
TRBV7-2,NA,TRBJ1-6,many,TGTGCCAGCAGCGGGCCCCGCTCCTATAATTCACCCCTCCACTTT,CASSGPRSYNSPLHF
TRBV28,TRBD1,TRBJ1-2,few,TGTGCCAGCAGTCTCAGGACAGGGTGGGGCTATGGCTACACCTTC,CASSLRTGWGYGYTF
TRBV5-3,TRBD2,TRBJ2-1,NA,TGTGCCAGCAGCTTCGGGGGACTAGCAGTCTACAATGAGCAGTTCTTC,CASSFGGLAVYNEQFF
TRBV11-2,TRBD1,TRBJ1-2,many,TGTGCCAGCAGCACCAGACAGGGGCTTTCAGATGGCTACACCTTC,CASSTRQGLSDGYTF
TRBV7-9,NA,TRBJ2-5,few,TGTGCCAGCACCCTGACTGATTTATCCGGCGGAGAGACCCAGTACTTC,CASTLTDLSGGETQYF
TRBV7-9,NA,TRBJ2-3,many,TGTGCCAGCAGCTATGTCACAACGTACACAGATACGCAGTATTTT,CASSYVTTYTDTQYF
TRBV7-8,TRBD2,TRBJ2-3,NA,TGTGCCAGCAGCTTAGCGCGGGGACTAGCGGGGAGCGCAGATACGCAGTATTTT,CASSLARGLAGSADTQYF
TRBV5-1,TRBD2,TRBJ2-5,NA,TGCGCCAGCAGCTCTAAGCGGGAGGCGCAAGAGACCCAGTACTTC,CASSSKREAQETQYF
TRBV5-4,TRBD1,TRBJ2-2,NA,TGTGCCAGCAGAACAGGGGTCAACACCGGGGAGCTGTTTTTT,CASRTGVNTGELFF
TRBV29-1,TRBD2,TRBJ2-5,NA,TGCAGCGTGGAAGGACTAGCGGCCTTTCAAGAGACCCAGTACTTC,CSVEGLAAFQETQYF
TRBV4-3,TRBD2,TRBJ2-7,NA,TGCGCCAGCAGCCAAGAAGGCCGGGGGGGGAACTACGAGCAGTACTTC,CASSQEGRGGNYEQYF
TRBV5-1,NA,TRBJ2-2,NA,TGCGCCAGCAGTCAGATTAGCGCCTTGAATACCGGGGAGCTGTTTTTT,CASSQISALNTGELFF
TRBV7-6,NA,TRBJ1-1,NA,TGTGCCAGCAGCCGGACCTTTAACACTGAAGCTTTCTTT,CASSRTFNTEAFF
TRBV7-2,NA,TRBJ2-5,many,TGTGCCAGCAGCTTACCCCTGAGGGGGAACCAAGAGACCCAGTACTTC,CASSLPLRGNQETQYF
TRBV5-6,NA,TRBJ1-2,few,TGTGCCAGCAGCTTGGCCTCAAACTATGGCTACACCTTC,CASSLASNYGYTF
TRBV29-1,NA,TRBJ1-1,NA,TGCAGCGTTGAATTAAGGGTAGGGAACACTGAAGCTTTCTTT,CSVELRVGNTEAFF
TRBV27,NA,TRBJ2-2,NA,TGTGCCAGCAGAGGGGCAGCCACCGGGGAGCTGTTTTTT,CASRGAATGELFF
TRBV20-1,NA,TRBJ1-1,NA,TGCAGTGGTTCGGGGGGGAGCACTGAAGCTTTCTTT,CSGSGGSTEAFF
TRBV7-9,TRBD2,TRBJ2-1,few,TGTGCCGGCCAAGCGGGGTCTATCAATGAGCAGTTCTTC,CAGQAGSINEQFF
TRBV6-2/TRBV6-3,NA,TRBJ2-1,few,TGTGCCAGCAGTTACTCGATTAGAGGGCAGGGAGAGGCCAATGAGCAGTTCTTC,CASSYSIRGQGEANEQFF
TRBV20-1,NA,TRBJ2-7,many,TGCAGTGCTCACCTCTGGGGAGGAGATGCCGAGCAGTACTTC,CSAHLWGGDAEQYF